This TCR beta chain is drawn from a study of radiotherapy plus CTLA-4 blockade in lung cancer. Details on this clone: Its specificity is unknown.

Assay used: immunoSEQ multiplex PCR; TCRdb lists only in-frame clones, some missing. The table has 70,000 to 100,000 clones, about 86% seen once. General study findings and limits: Following radiotherapy plus ipilimumab, tumor-derived TCR clones expanded in the blood.

With 7 bases removed from V and 2 bases from J, the gap between germline ends came to 21 bases. Germline lookup yields CDR1 MNHEY and CDR2 SMNVEV (reference sequence). The CDR3 covers 18 residues. This receptor was identified in a human donor with non-small cell lung cancer who had a partial response to radiotherapy plus ipilimumab. V is TRBV27 and J is TRBJ1-6, with D possibly being TRBD1 (6 bases). Sequencing used peripheral blood, obtained from a patient treated with radiotherapy plus ipilimumab. The CDR3 region is CASKTHGTPGTYNSPLHF. The CDR3 nucleotides are TGTGCCAGCAAAACCCATGGGACACCCGGAACCTATAATTCACCCCTCCACTTT.